These T cell receptor beta chains were read from a single sample in a study of beta chain features in type 1 diabetes. Only in-frame clones appear in the TCRdb table, and some are missing; sequencing was by immunoSEQ multiplex PCR. The table shows over 700,000 clones, with roughly 15% occurring only once. Sequenced sample: naive CD4+ T cells from blood. The receptors shown here come from a young woman in good health. Each CDR3 is given with its conserved first and last residue. The D gene is left open where the match is weak. A row's size may be missing; if present it is once, few, many or a size class.

v_gene: TRBV7-9; abundance: few; d_gene: -; j_gene: TRBJ2-7; CDR3aa: CASTQAGLSYEQYF; CDR3nt: TGTGCCAGCACACAAGCGGGCCTCTCCTACGAGCAGTACTTC
v_gene: TRBV7-8; abundance: -; d_gene: -; j_gene: TRBJ2-7; CDR3aa: CASSLRGGPYEQYF; CDR3nt: TGTGCCAGCAGCTTACGAGGGGGGCCCTACGAGCAGTACTTC
v_gene: TRBV21-1; abundance: -; d_gene: -; j_gene: TRBJ2-3; CDR3aa: CASSKRGQGASTDTQYF; CDR3nt: TGTGCCAGCAGCAAAAGGGGACAGGGGGCTAGCACAGATACGCAGTATTTT
v_gene: TRBV2; abundance: few; d_gene: TRBD1; j_gene: TRBJ1-5; CDR3aa: CARGGQGANQPQHF; CDR3nt: TGTGCCAGGGGCGGACAGGGGGCCAATCAGCCCCAGCATTTT
v_gene: TRBV28; abundance: few; d_gene: -; j_gene: TRBJ2-3; CDR3aa: CASSLILADTQYF; CDR3nt: TGTGCCAGCAGTTTAATCCTGGCTGATACGCAGTATTTT
v_gene: TRBV4-1; abundance: few; d_gene: -; j_gene: TRBJ2-1; CDR3aa: CASSQLSRADEQFF; CDR3nt: TGCGCCAGCAGCCAACTCTCCAGGGCCGATGAGCAGTTCTTC
v_gene: TRBV11-2; abundance: -; d_gene: -; j_gene: TRBJ1-2; CDR3aa: CASSSPGAQWHWGYTF; CDR3nt: TGTGCCAGCAGCTCACCAGGGGCGCAGTGGCATTGGGGCTACACCTTC
v_gene: TRBV5-1; abundance: few; d_gene: -; j_gene: TRBJ2-5; CDR3aa: CASSLFGDQQETQYF; CDR3nt: TGCGCCAGCAGCTTGTTTGGGGACCAGCAAGAGACCCAGTACTTC
v_gene: TRBV18; abundance: -; d_gene: -; j_gene: TRBJ2-7; CDR3aa: CASSPGLYYEQYF; CDR3nt: TGTGCCAGCTCACCAGGGCTATACTACGAGCAGTACTTC
v_gene: TRBV7-9; abundance: few; d_gene: TRBD1; j_gene: TRBJ2-7; CDR3aa: CASGQEHSYEQYF; CDR3nt: TGTGCCTCTGGACAGGAGCACTCCTACGAGCAGTACTTC
v_gene: TRBV7-2; abundance: few; d_gene: -; j_gene: TRBJ1-3; CDR3aa: CASSLGRTGEYGNTIYF; CDR3nt: TGTGCCAGCAGCTTAGGGAGAACGGGGGAGTATGGAAACACCATATATTTT
v_gene: TRBV15; abundance: -; d_gene: -; j_gene: TRBJ2-5; CDR3aa: CATSRSFRGQGVTQYF; CDR3nt: TGTGCCACCAGCAGAAGTTTCAGAGGGCAGGGAGTGACCCAGTACTTC
v_gene: TRBV4-2; abundance: -; d_gene: TRBD2; j_gene: TRBJ2-3; CDR3aa: CASSQAFILAESLNVTDTQYF; CDR3nt: TGTGCCAGCAGCCAAGCATTCATTCTAGCGGAGTCTCTAAATGTCACAGATACGCAGTATTTT
v_gene: TRBV15; abundance: few; d_gene: TRBD2; j_gene: TRBJ2-1; CDR3aa: CATGTSGRGNEQFF; CDR3nt: TGTGCCACCGGGACTAGCGGGAGAGGAAATGAGCAGTTCTTC
v_gene: TRBV19; abundance: few; d_gene: -; j_gene: TRBJ2-2; CDR3aa: CASSILGSTGELFF; CDR3nt: TGTGCCAGTAGTATCCTCGGTTCCACCGGGGAGCTGTTTTTT
v_gene: TRBV11-1; abundance: few; d_gene: -; j_gene: TRBJ2-3; CDR3aa: CASSLLGEPDTQYF; CDR3nt: TGTGCCAGCAGCTTACTCGGGGAGCCAGATACGCAGTATTTT
v_gene: TRBV29-1; abundance: few; d_gene: -; j_gene: TRBJ2-3; CDR3aa: CSVVVLASTDTQYF; CDR3nt: TGCAGCGTTGTGGTACTGGCTAGCACAGATACGCAGTATTTT
v_gene: TRBV6-6; abundance: -; d_gene: -; j_gene: TRBJ2-7; CDR3aa: CASSYRDQLDEQYF; CDR3nt: TGTGCCAGCAGTTACCGCGATCAGCTAGATGAGCAGTACTTC
v_gene: TRBV7-9; abundance: -; d_gene: -; j_gene: TRBJ2-1; CDR3aa: CASSLQGREQFF; CDR3nt: TGTGCCAGCAGCTTACAGGGACGCGAGCAGTTCTTC
v_gene: TRBV5-1; abundance: few; d_gene: TRBD2; j_gene: TRBJ2-7; CDR3aa: CASSPSGRPSEQYF; CDR3nt: TGCGCCAGCTCCCCTAGCGGGAGGCCCTCCGAGCAGTACTTC
v_gene: TRBV7-2; abundance: -; d_gene: -; j_gene: TRBJ2-7; CDR3aa: CASSMGPEQYF; CDR3nt: TGTGCCAGCAGCATGGGCCCCGAGCAGTACTTC
v_gene: TRBV19; abundance: few; d_gene: -; j_gene: TRBJ1-1; CDR3aa: CASSMGENTEAFF; CDR3nt: TGTGCCAGTAGTATGGGGGAGAACACTGAAGCTTTCTTT
v_gene: TRBV28; abundance: few; d_gene: -; j_gene: TRBJ2-5; CDR3aa: CASSGVGREETQYF; CDR3nt: TGTGCCAGCAGCGGGGTGGGGCGAGAGGAGACCCAGTACTTC
v_gene: TRBV5-1; abundance: -; d_gene: TRBD1; j_gene: TRBJ2-2; CDR3aa: CASSQGTGGTGELFF; CDR3nt: TGCGCCAGCAGCCAGGGGACAGGGGGCACCGGGGAGCTGTTTTTT
v_gene: TRBV7-2; abundance: -; d_gene: -; j_gene: TRBJ2-2; CDR3aa: CASSFSTTNTGELFF; CDR3nt: TGTGCCAGCAGCTTTTCTACCACGAACACCGGGGAGCTGTTTTTT
v_gene: TRBV27; abundance: -; d_gene: -; j_gene: TRBJ1-5; CDR3aa: CASSWGIMPQHF; CDR3nt: TGTGCCAGCAGCTGGGGAATCATGCCCCAGCATTTT
v_gene: TRBV11-2; abundance: -; d_gene: TRBD1; j_gene: TRBJ1-2; CDR3aa: CASSHGTPGTGVFGYTF; CDR3nt: TGTGCCAGCAGCCACGGAACGCCGGGGACAGGGGTCTTTGGCTACACCTTC
v_gene: TRBV28; abundance: -; d_gene: -; j_gene: TRBJ2-5; CDR3aa: CASSSHSGGPHIEYF; CDR3nt: TGTGCCAGCAGTTCGCATAGCGGAGGGCCGCACATCGAGTACTTC
v_gene: TRBV6-1; abundance: -; d_gene: -; j_gene: TRBJ2-1; CDR3aa: CASSANPQGASSYNEQFF; CDR3nt: TGTGCCAGCAGTGCAAATCCACAGGGCGCAAGCTCCTACAATGAGCAGTTCTTC
v_gene: TRBV5-1; abundance: -; d_gene: TRBD1; j_gene: TRBJ2-5; CDR3aa: CASNTGGDETQYF; CDR3nt: TGCGCCAGCAACACAGGGGGTGATGAGACCCAGTACTTC
v_gene: TRBV28; abundance: few; d_gene: -; j_gene: TRBJ2-2; CDR3aa: CASLTGTGTGELFF; CDR3nt: TGTGCCAGTCTAACAGGGACGGGTACCGGGGAGCTGTTTTTT
v_gene: TRBV27; abundance: -; d_gene: -; j_gene: TRBJ2-4; CDR3aa: CASSPLAGAKNIQYF; CDR3nt: TGTGCCAGCAGTCCCTTAGCTGGAGCCAAAAACATTCAGTACTTC
v_gene: TRBV11-2; abundance: -; d_gene: TRBD1; j_gene: TRBJ2-7; CDR3aa: CASSSPRDSYEQYF; CDR3nt: TGTGCCAGCAGCTCACCTCGGGACAGCTACGAGCAGTACTTC